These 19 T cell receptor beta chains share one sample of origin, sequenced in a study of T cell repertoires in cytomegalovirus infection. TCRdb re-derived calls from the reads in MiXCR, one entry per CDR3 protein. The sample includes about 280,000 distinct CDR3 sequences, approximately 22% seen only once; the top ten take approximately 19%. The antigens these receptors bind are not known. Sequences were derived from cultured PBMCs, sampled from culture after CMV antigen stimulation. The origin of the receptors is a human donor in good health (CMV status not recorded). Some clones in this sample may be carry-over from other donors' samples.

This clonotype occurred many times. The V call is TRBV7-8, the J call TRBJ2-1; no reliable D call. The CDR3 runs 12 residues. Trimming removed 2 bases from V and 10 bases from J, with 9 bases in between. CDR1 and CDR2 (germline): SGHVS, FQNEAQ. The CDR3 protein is CASSLFGTEQFF. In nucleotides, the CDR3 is TGTGCCAGCAGCTTATTCGGAACGGAGCAGTTCTTC.

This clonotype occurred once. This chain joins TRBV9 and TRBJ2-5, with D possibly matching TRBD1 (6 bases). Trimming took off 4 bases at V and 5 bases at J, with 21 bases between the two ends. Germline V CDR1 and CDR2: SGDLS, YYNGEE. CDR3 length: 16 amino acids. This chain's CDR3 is CASSLGTSGPSETQYF. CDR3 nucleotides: TGTGCCAGCAGCCTCGGGACATCCGGACCATCGGAGACCCAGTACTTC.

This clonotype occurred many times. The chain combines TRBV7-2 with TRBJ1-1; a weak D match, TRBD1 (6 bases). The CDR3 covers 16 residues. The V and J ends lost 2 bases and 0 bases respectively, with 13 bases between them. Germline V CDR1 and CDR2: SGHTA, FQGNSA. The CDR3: CASSLTRGGMNTEAFF. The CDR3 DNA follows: TGTGCCAGCAGCTTAACCAGAGGGGGAATGAACACTGAAGCTTTCTTT.

In DNA, the CDR3 is TGTGCCAGTAGTATCGTGGCTTCCGGTGAAGCTTTCTTT. The encoded protein is CASSIVASGEAFF. The chain recombines TRBV19 with TRBJ1-1, with D unresolved. The CDR3 runs to 13 residues. The germline V gene encodes CDR1 LNHDA and CDR2 SQIVND (reference sequence). Trimming cost V 3 bases and J 7 bases, with 12 bases left between them.

CDR3 region: CASSLTGAQKKLFF. The CDR3 bases are TGTGCCAGCAGTCTGACAGGGGCGCAGAAAAAACTGTTTTTT. The chain uses TRBV28 and TRBJ1-4, with 8 positions matching TRBD1. V lost 5 bases and J lost 9; bases outside the gene matches: 8. The CDR3 runs 14 residues. The germline CDR1 and CDR2 sequences are MDHEN and SYDVKM. The full variable domain, completed using reference TRBV28 and TRBJ1-4, is DVKVTQSSRYLVKRTGEKVFLECVQDMDHENMFWYRQDPGLGLRLIYFSYDVKMKEKGDIPEGYSVSREKKERFSLILESASTNQTSMYLCASSLTGAQKKLFFGSGTQLSVL.

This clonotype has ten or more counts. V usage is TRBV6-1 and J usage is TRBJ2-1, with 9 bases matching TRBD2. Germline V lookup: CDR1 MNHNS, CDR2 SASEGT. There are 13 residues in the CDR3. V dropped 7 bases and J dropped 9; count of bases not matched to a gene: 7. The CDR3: CASTLTAGGEQFF. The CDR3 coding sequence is TGTGCCAGCACCCTGACAGCGGGGGGTGAGCAGTTCTTC.

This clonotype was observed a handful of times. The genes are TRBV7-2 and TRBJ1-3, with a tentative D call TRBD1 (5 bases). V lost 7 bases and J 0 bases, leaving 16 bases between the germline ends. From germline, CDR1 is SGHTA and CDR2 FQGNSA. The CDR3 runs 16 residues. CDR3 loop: CASTFSRTSSGNTIYF. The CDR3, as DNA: TGTGCCAGCACCTTCAGCCGGACAAGCTCTGGAAACACCATATATTTT.

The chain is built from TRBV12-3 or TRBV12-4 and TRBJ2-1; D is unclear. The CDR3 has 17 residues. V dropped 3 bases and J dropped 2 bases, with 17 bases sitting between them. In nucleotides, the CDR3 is TGTGCCAGCAGTTTTGACACGCAGCCTATAGCCTACAATGAGCAGTTCTTC. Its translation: CASSFDTQPIAYNEQFF.

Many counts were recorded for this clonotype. The CDR3 DNA reads as TGTGCCAGCAGCTTATTGGGGGGCTCCTACGAGCAGTACGTC. Protein: CASSLLGGSYEQYV. J is TRBJ2-7 and V is TRBV7-2; tentatively, D is TRBD2 (6 bases). The CDR3 is made up of 14 amino acids. V lost 2 bases to trimming and J lost 0 bases, with 8 bases between them. In germline, CDR1 is SGHTA, CDR2 FQGNSA.

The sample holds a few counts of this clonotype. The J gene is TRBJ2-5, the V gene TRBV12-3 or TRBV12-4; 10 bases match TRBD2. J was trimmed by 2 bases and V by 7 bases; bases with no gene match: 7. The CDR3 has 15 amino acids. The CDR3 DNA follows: TGTGCCAGCACCCTGAGGACTAGCGGACAAGAGACCCAGTACTTC. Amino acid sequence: CASTLRTSGQETQYF.

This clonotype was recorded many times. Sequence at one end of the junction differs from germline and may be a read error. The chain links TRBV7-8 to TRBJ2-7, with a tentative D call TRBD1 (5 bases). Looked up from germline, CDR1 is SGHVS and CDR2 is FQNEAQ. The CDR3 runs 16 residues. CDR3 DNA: TGTGCCAGCAGATTAGAGGTTTGGGGCACAACCTACGAGCAGTACTTC. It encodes CASRLEVWGTTYEQYF.

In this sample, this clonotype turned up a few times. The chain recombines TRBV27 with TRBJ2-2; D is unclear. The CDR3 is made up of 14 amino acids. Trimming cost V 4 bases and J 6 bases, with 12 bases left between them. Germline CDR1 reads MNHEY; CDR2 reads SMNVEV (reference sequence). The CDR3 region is CASSSPRDPGELFF. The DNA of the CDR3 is TGTGCCAGCAGTTCCCCCAGAGATCCCGGGGAGCTGTTTTTT.

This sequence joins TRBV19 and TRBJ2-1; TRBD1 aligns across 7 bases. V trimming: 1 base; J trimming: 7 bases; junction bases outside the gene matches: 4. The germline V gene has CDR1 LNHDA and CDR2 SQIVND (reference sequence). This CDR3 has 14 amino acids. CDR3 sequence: CASSIVGRGNEQFF. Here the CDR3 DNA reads TGTGCCAGTAGTATAGTGGGCAGGGGGAATGAGCAGTTCTTC.

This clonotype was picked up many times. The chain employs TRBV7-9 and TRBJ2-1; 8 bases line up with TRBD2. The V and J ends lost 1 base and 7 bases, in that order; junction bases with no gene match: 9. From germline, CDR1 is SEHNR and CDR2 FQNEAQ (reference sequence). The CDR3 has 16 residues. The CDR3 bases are TGTGCCAGCAGCTTAGTATTGGCTCGGGAGGGGAATGAGCAGTTCTTC. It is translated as CASSLVLAREGNEQFF.

The CDR3: CASGLGMSEQFF. The DNA for the CDR3 is TGTGCTAGTGGTTTGGGGATGTCTGAGCAGTTCTTC. This sequence joins TRBV12-5 and TRBJ2-1; D remains unclear. This CDR3 comprises 12 residues. Trimming cost V 1 base and J 9 bases, with 7 bases left between them. CDR1 is LGHNT, CDR2 FRNRAP, per germline.

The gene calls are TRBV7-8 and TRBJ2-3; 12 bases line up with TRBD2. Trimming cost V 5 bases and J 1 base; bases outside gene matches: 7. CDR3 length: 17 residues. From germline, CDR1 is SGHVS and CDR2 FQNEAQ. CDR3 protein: CASSLRLAGAGTDTQYF. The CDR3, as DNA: TGTGCCAGCAGCCTTCGACTAGCGGGAGCAGGCACAGATACGCAGTATTTT.

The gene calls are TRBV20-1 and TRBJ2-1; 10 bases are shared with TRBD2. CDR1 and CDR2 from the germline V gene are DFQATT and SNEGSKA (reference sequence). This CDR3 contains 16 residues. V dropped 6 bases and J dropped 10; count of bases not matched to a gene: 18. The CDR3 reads CSATIVSGRLGREQFF. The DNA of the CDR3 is TGCAGTGCCACTATCGTTAGCGGGAGGTTAGGAAGAGAGCAGTTCTTC.

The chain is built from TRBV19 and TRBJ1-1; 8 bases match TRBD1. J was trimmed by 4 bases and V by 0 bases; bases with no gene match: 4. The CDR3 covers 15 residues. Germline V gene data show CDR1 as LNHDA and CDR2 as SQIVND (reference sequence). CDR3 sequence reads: CASSIDAGTGTEAFF. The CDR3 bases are TGTGCCAGTAGTATAGATGCAGGGACAGGCACTGAAGCTTTCTTT.

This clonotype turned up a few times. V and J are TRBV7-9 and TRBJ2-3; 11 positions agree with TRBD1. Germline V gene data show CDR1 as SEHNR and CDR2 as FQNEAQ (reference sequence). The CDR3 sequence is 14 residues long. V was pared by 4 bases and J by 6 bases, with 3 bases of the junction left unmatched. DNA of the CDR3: TGTGCCAGCAGCTCGGGACAGGGGGTCGATACGCAGTATTTT. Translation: CASSSGQGVDTQYF.